The T cell receptor (beta chain) under discussion was sequenced for a study of regulatory T cells in long-lasting Graves disease. General study findings and limits: There were preferences for TRBV28, TRBJ1-2 and TRBJ2-5 in persistent disease. Persistent Graves' patients showed less TCR diversity than newly diagnosed ones.

Time point given: newly diagnosed GD, antithyroid drugs for less than 3 months. PBMC RNA served as the TCR library source. Sequencing libraries for TCR beta were prepared with iRepertoire HTBI primers and Arm-PCR of CDR3 regions. As originally analysed: Analysis of the samples identified under 80 TRBV and roughly 13 TRBJ segments. TCRdb passed the multiplex PCR reads through MiXCR, listing each CDR3 protein once. The V and J calls were not made by the authors but by TCRdb's processing. The sample lists more than 300,000 distinct CDR3 sequences, around 16% seen once, with roughly 20% in the top ten. Many counts were recorded for this clonotype. Its cognate antigen is unknown. There are 15 residues in the CDR3. The germline V gene has CDR1 KGHDR and CDR2 SFDVKD. V was cut by 5 bases and J by 4 bases, with 16 bases left in between.

This chain links TRBV24-1 with TRBJ1-1, with D possibly being TRBD1 (6 bases). Sequencing was performed on peripheral blood mononuclear cells (PBMCs), taken at new diagnosis, from a patient treated with antithyroid drugs. The sequence came from a female donor with Graves disease. The CDR3 DNA follows: TGTGCCACCAGTGCCAAAGGGGGGCCGGGCACTGAAGCTTTCTTT. Its translation is CATSAKGGPGTEAFF.